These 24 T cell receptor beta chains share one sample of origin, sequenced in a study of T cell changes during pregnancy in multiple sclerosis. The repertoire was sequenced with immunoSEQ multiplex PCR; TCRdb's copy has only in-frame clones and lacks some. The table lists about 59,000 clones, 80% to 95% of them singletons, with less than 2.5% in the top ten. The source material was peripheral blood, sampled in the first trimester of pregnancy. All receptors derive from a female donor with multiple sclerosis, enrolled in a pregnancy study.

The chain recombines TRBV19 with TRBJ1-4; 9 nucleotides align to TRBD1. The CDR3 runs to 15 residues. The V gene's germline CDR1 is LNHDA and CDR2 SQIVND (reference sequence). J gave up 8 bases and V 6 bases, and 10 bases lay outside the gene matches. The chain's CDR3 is CASSPGTGSGEKLFF. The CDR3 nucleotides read TGTGCCAGTAGCCCGGGGACAGGGTCGGGAGAAAAACTGTTTTTT.

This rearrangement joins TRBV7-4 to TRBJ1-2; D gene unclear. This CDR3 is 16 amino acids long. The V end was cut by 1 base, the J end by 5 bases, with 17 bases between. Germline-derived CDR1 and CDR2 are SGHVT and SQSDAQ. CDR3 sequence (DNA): TGTGCCAGCAGCTTAGGGCGAAAACCCCCTAGTTATGGCTACACCTTC. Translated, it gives CASSLGRKPPSYGYTF. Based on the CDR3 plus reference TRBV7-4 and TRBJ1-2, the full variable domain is GAGVSQSPRYKVAKRGRDVALRCDSISGHVTLYWYRQTLGQGSEVLTYSQSDAQRDKSGRPSGRFSAERPERSVSTLKIQRTEQGDSAVYLCASSLGRKPPSYGYTFGSGTRLTVV.

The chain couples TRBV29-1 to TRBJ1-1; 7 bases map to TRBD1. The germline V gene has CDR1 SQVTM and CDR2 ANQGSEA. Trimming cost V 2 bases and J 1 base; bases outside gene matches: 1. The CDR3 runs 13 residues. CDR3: CSVERQGNTEAFF. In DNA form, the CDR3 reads TGCAGCGTTGAAAGACAGGGGAACACTGAAGCTTTCTTT.

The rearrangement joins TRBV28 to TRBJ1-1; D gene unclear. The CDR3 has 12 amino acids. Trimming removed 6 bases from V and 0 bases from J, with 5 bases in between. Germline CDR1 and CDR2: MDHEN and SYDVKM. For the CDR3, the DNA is TGTGCCAGCAGCATTTTGAACACTGAAGCTTTCTTT. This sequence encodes CASSILNTEAFF.

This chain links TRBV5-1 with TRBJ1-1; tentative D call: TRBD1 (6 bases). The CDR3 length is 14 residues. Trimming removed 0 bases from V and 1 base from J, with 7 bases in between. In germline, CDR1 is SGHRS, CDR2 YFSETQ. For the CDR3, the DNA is TGCGCCAGCAGCTTGGGAGGGGGGAACACTGAAGCTTTCTTT. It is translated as CASSLGGGNTEAFF.

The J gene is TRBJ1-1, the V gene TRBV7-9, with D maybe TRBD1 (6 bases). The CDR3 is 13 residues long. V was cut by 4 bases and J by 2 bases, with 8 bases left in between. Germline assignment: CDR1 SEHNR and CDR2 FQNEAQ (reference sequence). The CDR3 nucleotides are TGTGCCAGCAGCTGGGACACTAACACTGAAGCTTTCTTT. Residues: CASSWDTNTEAFF.

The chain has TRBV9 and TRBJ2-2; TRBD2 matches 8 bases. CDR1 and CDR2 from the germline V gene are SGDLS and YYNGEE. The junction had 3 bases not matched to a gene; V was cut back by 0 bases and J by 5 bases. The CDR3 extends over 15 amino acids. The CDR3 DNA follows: TGTGCCAGCAGCGTAGAAGCGGGAGCTACCGGGGAGCTGTTTTTT. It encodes CASSVEAGATGELFF.

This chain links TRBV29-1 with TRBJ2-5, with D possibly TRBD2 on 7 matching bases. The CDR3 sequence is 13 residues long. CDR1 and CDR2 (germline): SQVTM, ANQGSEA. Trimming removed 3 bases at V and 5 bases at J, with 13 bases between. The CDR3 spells CSVDDGGRETQYF. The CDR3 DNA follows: TGCAGCGTTGATGACGGGGGGCGGGAGACCCAGTACTTC. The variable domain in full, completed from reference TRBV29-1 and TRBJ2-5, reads SAVISQKPSRDICQRGTSLTIQCQVDSQVTMMFWYRQQPGQSLTLIATANQGSEATYESGFVIDKFPISRPNLTFSTLTVSNMSPEDSSIYLCSVDDGGRETQYFGPGTRLLVL.

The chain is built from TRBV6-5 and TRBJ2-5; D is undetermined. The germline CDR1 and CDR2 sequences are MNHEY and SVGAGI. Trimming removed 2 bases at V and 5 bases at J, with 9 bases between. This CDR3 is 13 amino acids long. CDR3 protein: CASSYGPSETQYF. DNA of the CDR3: TGTGCCAGCAGTTACGGGCCCAGCGAGACCCAGTACTTC.

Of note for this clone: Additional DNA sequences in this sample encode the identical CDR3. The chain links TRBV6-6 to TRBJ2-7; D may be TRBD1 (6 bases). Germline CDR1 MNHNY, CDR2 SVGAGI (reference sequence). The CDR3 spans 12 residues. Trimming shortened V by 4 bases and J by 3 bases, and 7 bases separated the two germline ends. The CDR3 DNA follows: TGTGCCAGCAGTTCACAGGGCTACGAGCAGTACTTC. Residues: CASSSQGYEQYF.

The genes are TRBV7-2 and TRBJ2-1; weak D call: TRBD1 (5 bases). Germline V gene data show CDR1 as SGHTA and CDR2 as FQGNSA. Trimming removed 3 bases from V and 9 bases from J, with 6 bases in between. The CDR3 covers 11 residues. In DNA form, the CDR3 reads TGTGCCAGCAGCTTCAGGGTTGAGCAGTTCTTC. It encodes CASSFRVEQFF.

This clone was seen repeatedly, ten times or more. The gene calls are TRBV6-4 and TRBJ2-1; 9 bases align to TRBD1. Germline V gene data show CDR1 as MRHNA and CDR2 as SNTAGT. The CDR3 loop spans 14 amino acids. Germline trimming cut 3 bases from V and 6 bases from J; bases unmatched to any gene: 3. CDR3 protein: CASSEGTGTNEQFF. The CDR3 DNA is TGTGCCAGCAGTGAGGGGACAGGGACCAATGAGCAGTTCTTC.

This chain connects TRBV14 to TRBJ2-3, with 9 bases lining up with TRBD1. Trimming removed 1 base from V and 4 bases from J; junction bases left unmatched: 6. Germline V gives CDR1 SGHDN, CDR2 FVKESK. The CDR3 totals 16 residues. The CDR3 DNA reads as TGTGCCAGCAGCCAAGGGGGGACAGGGCTCGCAGATACGCAGTATTTT. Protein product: CASSQGGTGLADTQYF. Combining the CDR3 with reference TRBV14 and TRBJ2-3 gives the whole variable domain EAGVTQFPSHSVIEKGQTVTLRCDPISGHDNLYWYRRVMGKEIKFLLHFVKESKQDESGMPNNRFLAERTGGTYSTLKVQPAELEDSGVYFCASSQGGTGLADTQYFGPGTRLTVL.

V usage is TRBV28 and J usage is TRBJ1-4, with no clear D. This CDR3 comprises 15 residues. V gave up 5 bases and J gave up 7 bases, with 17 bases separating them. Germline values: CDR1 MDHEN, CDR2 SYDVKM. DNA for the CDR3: TGTGCCAGCAGTCTACCGTCGCAAGGGAGTGAAAAACTGTTTTTT. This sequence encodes CASSLPSQGSEKLFF.

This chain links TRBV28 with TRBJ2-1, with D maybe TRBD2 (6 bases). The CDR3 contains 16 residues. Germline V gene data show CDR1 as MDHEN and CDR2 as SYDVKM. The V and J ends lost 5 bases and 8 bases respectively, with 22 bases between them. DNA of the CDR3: TGTGCCAGCAGTATATCGGAGGGCCGGGGTTTCCATGAGCAGTTCTTC. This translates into CASSISEGRGFHEQFF. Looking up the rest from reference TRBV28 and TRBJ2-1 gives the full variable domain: DVKVTQSSRYLVKRTGEKVFLECVQDMDHENMFWYRQDPGLGLRLIYFSYDVKMKEKGDIPEGYSVSREKKERFSLILESASTNQTSMYLCASSISEGRGFHEQFFGPGTRLTVL.

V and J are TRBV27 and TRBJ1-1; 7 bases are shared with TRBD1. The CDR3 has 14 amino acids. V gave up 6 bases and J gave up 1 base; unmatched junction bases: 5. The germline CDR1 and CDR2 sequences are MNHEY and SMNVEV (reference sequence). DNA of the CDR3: TGTGCCAGCAGCCAGACAGGGAGGAACACTGAAGCTTTCTTT. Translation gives CASSQTGRNTEAFF.

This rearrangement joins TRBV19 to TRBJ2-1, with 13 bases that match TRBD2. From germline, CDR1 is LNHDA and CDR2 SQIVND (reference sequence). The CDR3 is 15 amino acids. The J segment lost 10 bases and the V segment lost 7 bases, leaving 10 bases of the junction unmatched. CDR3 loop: CASMMELAGGVEQFF. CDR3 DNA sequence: TGTGCCAGTATGATGGAACTAGCGGGAGGGGTGGAGCAGTTCTTC.

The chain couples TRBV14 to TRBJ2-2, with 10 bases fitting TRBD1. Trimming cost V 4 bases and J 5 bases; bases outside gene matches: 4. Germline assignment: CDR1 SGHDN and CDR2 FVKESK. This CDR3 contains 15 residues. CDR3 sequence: CASSPWTGGTGELFF. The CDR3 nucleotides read TGTGCCAGCAGCCCCTGGACAGGGGGTACCGGGGAGCTGTTTTTT.

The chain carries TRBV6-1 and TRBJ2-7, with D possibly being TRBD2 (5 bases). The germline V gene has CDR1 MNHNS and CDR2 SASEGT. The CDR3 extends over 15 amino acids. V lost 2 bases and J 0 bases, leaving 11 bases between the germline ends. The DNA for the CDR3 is TGTGCCAGCAGTGAACGGGCGGGTGGCTCCTACGAGCAGTACTTC. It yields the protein CASSERAGGSYEQYF.

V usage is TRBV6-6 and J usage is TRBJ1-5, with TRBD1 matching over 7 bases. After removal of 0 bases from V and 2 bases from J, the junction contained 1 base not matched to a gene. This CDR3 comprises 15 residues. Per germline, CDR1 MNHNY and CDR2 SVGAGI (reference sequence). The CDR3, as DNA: TGTGCCAGCAGTTACTCCGGACAGGGCAATCAGCCCCAGCATTTT. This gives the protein CASSYSGQGNQPQHF.

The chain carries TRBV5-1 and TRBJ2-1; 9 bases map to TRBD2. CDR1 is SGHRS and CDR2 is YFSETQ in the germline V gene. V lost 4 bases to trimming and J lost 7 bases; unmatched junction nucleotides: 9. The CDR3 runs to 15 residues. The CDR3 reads CASSHVAGGRNEQFF. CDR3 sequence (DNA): TGCGCCAGCAGCCATGTGGCGGGAGGGCGTAATGAGCAGTTCTTC.

CDR3 in DNA: TGTGCCAGCAGTTACTCGAAAAGCGGGATCGCCGAGCAGTACTTC. Translating it yields CASSYSKSGIAEQYF. This chain links TRBV6-5 with TRBJ2-7; 7 bases map to TRBD2. CDR1 is MNHEY and CDR2 is SVGAGI in the germline V gene. The trim removed 0 bases at V and 6 bases at J, leaving 8 bases unmatched. The CDR3 has 15 amino acids.

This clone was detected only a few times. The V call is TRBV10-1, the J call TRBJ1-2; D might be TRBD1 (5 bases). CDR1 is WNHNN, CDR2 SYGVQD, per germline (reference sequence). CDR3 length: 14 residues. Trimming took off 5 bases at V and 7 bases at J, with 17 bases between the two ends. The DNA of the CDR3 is TGCGCCAGCAGTCCGGACAAGTGGCTTCTTGGCTACACCTTC. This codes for CASSPDKWLLGYTF.

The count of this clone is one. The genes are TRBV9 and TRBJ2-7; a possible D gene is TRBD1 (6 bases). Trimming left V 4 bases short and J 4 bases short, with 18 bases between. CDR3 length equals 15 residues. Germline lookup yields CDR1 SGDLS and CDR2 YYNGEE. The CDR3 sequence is CASSSRGTGWYEQYF. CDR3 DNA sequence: TGTGCCAGCAGCAGTAGGGGGACGGGGTGGTACGAGCAGTACTTC.